One and the same sample provided the 15 T cell receptor beta chains below, sequenced in a study of identical twins. TCRdb re-analysed the 5' RACE reads in MiXCR, keeping a single row per CDR3 protein. The data contain 420,000 or so distinct CDR3 sequences, roughly 18% of them singletons. Sequenced: naive T cells sorted from blood. The receptor source for this set is a man aged 45-65 years in good health.

J is TRBJ2-3 and V is TRBV2, with 10 bases lining up with TRBD2. CDR3 length: 14 residues. Per germline, CDR1 SNHLY and CDR2 FYNNEI. The V gene end was trimmed by 6 bases and the J gene end by 5 bases; junction bases not matched to a gene: 5. The CDR3 sequence is CASSESSGRDTQYF. CDR3 nucleotides: TGTGCCAGCAGCGAATCTAGCGGGAGAGATACGCAGTATTTT.

The rearrangement uses TRBV28 and TRBJ2-1; 8 bases agree with TRBD2. J was trimmed by 8 bases and V by 3 bases; bases with no gene match: 9. Per germline, CDR1 MDHEN and CDR2 SYDVKM. The CDR3 sequence is 15 residues long. The CDR3 nucleotides read TGTGCCAGCAGTTTGCCCCACCGGGAGGGACATGAGCAGTTCTTC. Encoded protein: CASSLPHREGHEQFF.

A few counts support this clonotype. The J gene is TRBJ2-7, the V gene TRBV24-1, with D possibly matching TRBD1 (6 bases). Trimming stripped 5 bases from V and 4 bases from J, with 8 bases between. The germline V gene has CDR1 KGHDR and CDR2 SFDVKD. This CDR3 has 12 residues. CDR3 amino acids: CATSAGEYEQYF. CDR3 in DNA: TGTGCCACCAGTGCAGGGGAGTACGAGCAGTACTTC.

This clonotype was observed a few times. This is likely a read error, given that the CDR3 carries no conserved phenylalanine or tryptophan at its end. No DNA is shown, since the ends of the CDR3 on it are uncertain; the CDR3 is the one TCRdb lists. The chain combines TRBV20-1 with TRBJ1-1; the table names TRBD1, a call not compared with the DNA. Germline V gene data show CDR1 as DFQATT and CDR2 as SNEGSKA (reference sequence). 11 amino acids form the CDR3, both terminal residues included. This CDR3 reads CSARRDRRIVL.

This clonotype has more than one count but fewer than ten. The chain has TRBV20-1 and TRBJ2-7; D call uncertain. V was cut by 0 bases and J by 4 bases, with 13 bases left in between. Germline CDR1 reads DFQATT; CDR2 reads SNEGSKA (reference sequence). The length of the CDR3 is 14 residues. The CDR3 spells CSARDKGMWYEQYF. CDR3 DNA sequence: TGCAGTGCTAGAGATAAAGGGATGTGGTACGAGCAGTACTTC.

This chain uses TRBV30 with TRBJ1-1; weak D call: TRBD1 (5 bases). Germline-derived CDR1 and CDR2 are GTSNPN and SVGIG (reference sequence). The CDR3 runs to 13 residues. The V and J ends lost 4 bases and 2 bases respectively, with 11 bases between them. In DNA form, the CDR3 reads TGTGCCTGGACGACAGATCCTAACACTGAAGCTTTCTTT. Protein product: CAWTTDPNTEAFF.

The rearrangement uses TRBV6-1 and TRBJ2-3; D ambiguous. The V end was cut by 7 bases, the J end by 10 bases, with 12 bases between. CDR1 and CDR2 (germline): MNHNS, SASEGT. CDR3 length equals 11 residues. CDR3 residues: CASNGQVAQYF. CDR3 DNA sequence: TGTGCCAGCAACGGGCAAGTGGCGCAGTATTTT.

The gene calls are TRBV5-1 and TRBJ2-1; a weak D match, TRBD1 (5 bases). The CDR3 runs to 17 residues. Germline V CDR1 and CDR2: SGHRS, YFSETQ. V was cut by 4 bases and J by 0 bases, with 17 bases left in between. Here the CDR3 reads CASSRYVGQGSYNEQFF. The DNA of the CDR3 is TGCGCCAGCAGCCGATATGTAGGGCAGGGCTCCTACAATGAGCAGTTCTTC.

This clonotype was detected many times. The chain uses TRBV5-1 and TRBJ1-6, with a tentative D call TRBD1 (6 bases). The CDR3 runs 14 residues. V was clipped by 4 bases and J by 5 bases, with 10 bases between them. Germline CDR1 reads SGHRS; CDR2 reads YFSETQ. The DNA of the CDR3 is TGCGCCAGCAGCCAAGGACAGAATAATTCACCCCTCCACTTT. Its protein is CASSQGQNNSPLHF.

The CDR3 region is CASSFRISGPSGETQYF. The DNA for the CDR3 is TGTGCCAGCAGCTTTCGGATTAGCGGGCCGAGCGGGGAGACCCAGTACTTC. The chain carries TRBV7-2 and TRBJ2-5, with 7 bases aligning to TRBD2. CDR3 size: 17 residues. J lost 5 bases, V lost 3 bases, and 15 bases had no gene match. Germline loops: CDR1 SGHTA, CDR2 FQGNSA.

This clonotype was observed many times. This chain connects TRBV7-9 to TRBJ2-1, with D perhaps assigned TRBD1 or TRBD2 (5 bases each). The germline V and J ends were trimmed by 7 bases and 5 bases, with 12 bases remaining between them. CDR1 and CDR2 (germline): SEHNR, FQNEAQ (reference sequence). The CDR3 is 13 amino acids. The CDR3 sequence is CASKTGPNNEQFF. DNA of the CDR3: TGTGCCAGCAAAACGGGACCCAACAATGAGCAGTTCTTC.

Only a few counts were recorded for this clonotype. The J gene is TRBJ2-2, the V gene TRBV4-1; D remains ambiguous. V lost 0 bases, J lost 4 bases, and 15 bases lay in between. Germline V gene lookup returns CDR1 MGHRA and CDR2 YSYEKL. The CDR3 is 17 residues long. CDR3 DNA sequence: TGCGCCAGCAGCCAAGATTACAACGGTCTGGGCACCGGGGAGCTGTTTTTT. Translation: CASSQDYNGLGTGELFF.

With regard to this clonotype: This may be a read error, as it is one base from a much larger clone. The rearrangement joins TRBV11-2 to TRBJ2-3; D possibly corresponds to TRBD1 (7 bases). The CDR3 runs to 19 residues. Germline assignment: CDR1 SGHAT and CDR2 FQNNGV. V was clipped by 2 bases and J by 2 bases, with 23 bases between them. The CDR3 spells CASSLFPGGRPRYTDTQYF. The DNA of the CDR3 is TGTGCCAGCAGCTTATTTCCAGGGGGGCGGCCTCGATACACAGATACGCAGTATTTT.

The chain employs TRBV7-2 and TRBJ1-4; tentative D call: TRBD1 (5 bases). The CDR3 loop spans 15 amino acids. Trimming removed 4 bases from V and 4 bases from J, with 13 bases in between. CDR1 is SGHTA, CDR2 FQGNSA, per germline. The CDR3 sequence is CASSSSGLLNEKLFF. The CDR3 coding sequence is TGTGCCAGCAGCTCCTCAGGGCTGCTTAATGAAAAACTGTTTTTT.

This clonotype was counted ten times or more. This chain joins TRBV7-2 and TRBJ2-7; 10 bases agree with TRBD2. Germline CDR1 reads SGHTA; CDR2 reads FQGNSA. Trimming cost V 1 base and J 6 bases; bases outside gene matches: 6. This CDR3 region has 15 residues. CDR3 region: CASSLVSSGSTEQYF. The CDR3 DNA reads TGTGCCAGCAGCTTAGTGTCTAGCGGGAGTACCGAGCAGTACTTC.